Detailed here is one T cell receptor beta chain. This clonotype has a handful of counts. Its antigen is currently not known. No much larger clonotype is one base removed from it; base qualities were not supplied. The data belong to a study of early T cells in non-severe SARS-CoV-2 infection (TCRdb year 2021). Background on the whole study: Bulk RNA from unsorted whole blood was used for TCR sequencing, so alpha and beta chains could not be paired. The paper's findings and limits, for the study overall: VDJdb matching was skewed toward anti-spike CD8 responses and likely underestimated virus-specific expansions by missing private and CD4 specificities.

Libraries were constructed by 5' RACE. The run used a NextSeq 500. In the TCR library protocol, unique molecular identifiers were attached to individual cDNA molecules to correct for PCR bias and sequencing error. Both TCR alpha and beta chains were sequenced, and tight co-correlation was observed between alpha and beta sequence abundances in each sample. The paper's data handling went like this. Decombinator V4 was used to perform V gene, J gene and CDR3 annotation of TCR sequences. TCRs were defined as expanded if a significant change between any two time points was detected under a Poisson model with p below 0.0001. TCR abundances were normalised to the total number of TCRs sequenced per sample and expressed as counts per million. VDJdb, accessed on 1 November 2021, was searched for TCRs annotated for CMV, EBV and SARS-CoV-2, and TCRs annotated for more than one antigen were excluded. TCRdb took the public reads, trimmed them with fastp at Q25, ran MiXCR for clone calling and kept in-frame beta chains. Rows are combined by CDR3 protein, so each entry shows the most common genes and DNA. The V and J calls here are based on TCRdb, not the publication. The table for this sample lists some 50,000 distinct CDR3 sequences; less than 9.5% of them were counted only once. The ten largest clonotypes hold 3.5% to 4% of the sample.

The study was a case-control design nested within a healthcare worker cohort in London, UK, with weekly nasopharyngeal swab PCR tests and blood sampling. Healthcare workers were recruited between 23 and 31 March 2020, during the week of the UK lockdown, and were followed weekly for up to about 15 weeks. This TCR was sampled from an adult who was a healthcare worker with PCR-confirmed SARS-CoV-2 infection or an uninfected control (not recorded which). The source material was whole blood, sampled at baseline.

This receptor has the CDR3 CSPAPDRSIRYPSGYEQYF. The DNA is as follows: TGCAGCCCTGCCCCGGACAGATCAATACGCTATCCATCAGGCTACGAGCAGTACTTC. The rearranged segments are TRBV29-1 and TRBJ2-7; a tentative D match to TRBD1 spans 6 bases. The germline V gene supplies CDR1 SQVTM and CDR2 ANQGSEA. V loses 8 bases, J loses 3 bases, and the germline ends lie 35 bases apart. CDR3 length: 19 amino acids, cysteine to phenylalanine. The CDR3 DNA has 57 bases and is translated from base 1.